The rows below give T cell receptor beta chains drawn from one sample of a study of radiotherapy plus CTLA-4 blockade in lung cancer. The repertoire was sequenced with immunoSEQ multiplex PCR; TCRdb's copy has only in-frame clones and lacks some. Among 55,000 to 75,000 clones, less than 85% were seen once, and the ten largest hold roughly 15%. Material: peripheral blood, obtained from a patient treated with radiotherapy plus ipilimumab. The origin of the receptors is a human donor with non-small cell lung cancer whose response to radiotherapy plus ipilimumab could not be evaluated. Some clones in this sample may be carry-over from other donors' samples. Each CDR3 is given with its conserved first and last residue. The D gene is left open where the match is weak. The size entry is marked missing in some rows and otherwise reads once, few, many or a size class.

>TRBV7-7|NA|TRBD1|TRBJ2-5
TGTGCTAGCAGCTCTGGACAGGAAGAGACCCAGTACTTC
CASSSGQEETQYF
>TRBV19|NA|NA|TRBJ1-1
TGTGCCAGTAGTATAGGAGGTTTGGAAGCTTTCTTT
CASSIGGLEAFF
>TRBV5-1|NA|NA|TRBJ2-7
TGCGCCAGCAGCGATCCACAGGGCTCCTACGAGCAGTACTTC
CASSDPQGSYEQYF
>TRBV7-2|NA|NA|TRBJ2-3
TGTGCCAGCAGCCCCGCGGCTACCACAGATACGCAGTATTTT
CASSPAATTDTQYF
>TRBV4-2|NA|NA|TRBJ1-4
TGTGCCAGCAGCCACGTTAGGGGTGCTAATGAAAAACTGTTTTTT
CASSHVRGANEKLFF
>TRBV4-3|once|TRBD1|TRBJ1-1
TGCGCCAGCAGCCACCTCGGACAGGGGAACACTGAAGCTTTCTTT
CASSHLGQGNTEAFF
>TRBV27|NA|NA|TRBJ1-5
TGTGCCAGCAGTTTAGGGGGCGGGTACAATAGCAATCAGCCCCAGCATTTT
CASSLGGGYNSNQPQHF
>TRBV30|few|TRBD1|TRBJ2-7
TGTGCCTGGACCCATGGGACAGGGGAGGGCGAGCAGTACTTC
CAWTHGTGEGEQYF
>TRBV5-1|NA|NA|TRBJ2-5
TGCGCCAGCAGCTTGGAGGGGGGGGAAGAGACCCAGTACTTC
CASSLEGGEETQYF
>TRBV5-4|NA|TRBD1|TRBJ1-2
TGTGCCAGCAGCCACAGGACAGGGAACGGCTACACCTTC
CASSHRTGNGYTF
>TRBV5-4|NA|TRBD1|TRBJ2-7
TGTGCCAGCAGCAGCCGGGACAGGGGGATCTACGAGCAGTACTTC
CASSSRDRGIYEQYF
>TRBV28|NA|NA|TRBJ2-1
TGTGCCAGCCACTGGCGGGATGAGCAGTTCTTC
CASHWRDEQFF
>TRBV18|NA|NA|TRBJ2-2
TGTGCCAGCTCGCCACCTAACAGAAACTGGGACACCGGGGAGCTGTTTTTT
CASSPPNRNWDTGELFF
>TRBV29-1|few|NA|TRBJ1-1
TGCAGCGTTGAGGTAGATCTGAACACTGAAGCTTTCTTT
CSVEVDLNTEAFF
>TRBV6-6|NA|TRBD1|TRBJ1-2
TGTGCCAGCAGTGAGGACAGGCGGGGCTATGGCTACACCTTC
CASSEDRRGYGYTF
>TRBV6-1|NA|NA|TRBJ1-5
TGTGCCAGCAGTGAGACAGGAGGCAATCAGCCCCAGCATTTT
CASSETGGNQPQHF
>TRBV5-1|NA|TRBD1|TRBJ2-7
TGCGCCAGCGGAGAGGCAGGGGGCTACGAGCAGTACTTC
CASGEAGGYEQYF
>TRBV4-2|once|NA|TRBJ1-1
TGTGCCAGCAGCCAAGATTTTCTAGGTATAAGGGAAGCTTTCTTT
CASSQDFLGIREAFF
>TRBV7-6|NA|TRBD2|TRBJ2-1
TGTGCCAGCAGCTCCGGGGCCTTTAGCGGGGACGTGTCCTCCTACAATGAGCAGTTCTTC
CASSSGAFSGDVSSYNEQFF